Listed here is a single T cell receptor beta chain. The assay was immunoSEQ multiplex PCR, and TCRdb's table has in-frame clones only and misses some. The sample holds approximately 200,000 clones; approximately 89% are singletons and the top ten take about 2.1%. V was clipped by 4 bases and J by 6 bases; unmatched bases: 12. The CDR3 is made up of 17 amino acids. The germline V gene encodes CDR1 SGHAT and CDR2 FQNNGV. This sample stems from a study of blood T cell repertoires in COVID-19. Across the study: The United States, Italy and Spain supplied acute and convalescent COVID-19 samples. PBMCs, B-cell-depleted T cells, or T cells provided the cDNA or gDNA that made up the material.

Cohort placement rested on clinical history that participants reported themselves. Input material: PBMCs or T cells enriched from blood (not recorded which). The TCR sequence derives from a woman aged 40 to 50 with acute COVID-19. The V call is TRBV11-2, the J call TRBJ2-1, with 10 bases aligning to TRBD2. CDR3 region: CASSSRTPAGGGNEQFF. In nucleotides, the CDR3 is TGTGCCAGCAGCTCTCGAACCCCAGCGGGAGGGGGCAATGAGCAGTTCTTC.